Below, 27 T cell receptor beta chains from the same sample are listed, as sequenced in a study of PD-L1 blockade in urothelial cancer. Assay: immunoSEQ multiplex PCR; the TCRdb copy retains only in-frame clones and omits some. Of some 45,000 clones listed, approximately 88% are singletons. The material sequenced was PBMCs, taken around atezolizumab (anti-PD-L1) treatment. The receptors originated from a man older than 75 with urothelial cancer.

V gene TRBV5-1 combines with J gene TRBJ2-3; 12 positions match TRBD2. From germline, CDR1 is SGHRS and CDR2 YFSETQ. There are 14 residues in the CDR3. Trimming cost V 9 bases and J 5 bases; bases outside gene matches: 7. The CDR3 DNA reads TGCGCCACTGCTAGCGGGAGGGCCCAAGATACGCAGTATTTT. It translates to CATASGRAQDTQYF. Variable domain in full (rest from reference TRBV5-1 and TRBJ2-3): KAGVTQTPRYLIKTRGQQVTLSCSPISGHRSVSWYQQTPGQGLQFLFEYFSETQRNKGNFPGRFSGRQFSNSRSEMNVSTLELGDSALYLCATASGRAQDTQYFGPGTRLTVL.

This clone appeared a single time. The rearrangement uses TRBV20-1 and TRBJ2-5; the D is unclear. Trimming cost V 4 bases and J 5 bases, with 8 bases left between them. From germline, CDR1 is DFQATT and CDR2 SNEGSKA (reference sequence). The CDR3 runs 11 residues. Here the CDR3 DNA reads TGCAGTGCTACCCTGAGGGAGACCCAGTACTTC. Its protein product is CSATLRETQYF.

The V and J genes are TRBV27 and TRBJ2-1, with TRBD2 identical over 12 bases. CDR3 length equals 18 residues. Germline-derived CDR1 and CDR2 are MNHEY and SMNVEV (reference sequence). Trimming took 4 bases from V and 2 from J; bases not matched to a gene: 9. In DNA, the CDR3 is TGTGCCAGCAGTTCTAGCGGGAGGGGTTTAAATCCCTACAATGAGCAGTTCTTC. This gives the protein CASSSSGRGLNPYNEQFF.

The rearrangement links TRBV11-2 to TRBJ1-4, with unresolved D. V was clipped by 2 bases and J by 2 bases, with 9 bases between them. CDR3 length: 15 residues. Looked up from germline, CDR1 is SGHAT and CDR2 is FQNNGV. The CDR3 loop is CASSLWFSTNEKLFF. In DNA, the CDR3 is TGTGCCAGCAGCTTATGGTTTAGTACTAATGAAAAACTGTTTTTT.

This rearrangement joins TRBV30 to TRBJ2-6; perhaps TRBD1 as D (6 bases). The CDR3 sequence is 15 residues long. Trimming pared 5 bases from V and 3 bases from J, leaving 14 bases between. Germline V CDR1 and CDR2: GTSNPN, SVGIG (reference sequence). Here the CDR3 DNA reads TGTGCCTGGTTAGAAACAGGGCGTGGGGCCAACGTCCTGACTTTC. This gives the protein CAWLETGRGANVLTF.

The table lists this clone with a count of one. The V gene is TRBV5-4, the J gene TRBJ2-7, with 10 bases aligning to TRBD2. Germline trimming cut 4 bases from V and 3 bases from J; bases unmatched to any gene: 13. This CDR3 contains 17 residues. Germline V CDR1 and CDR2: SGHNT, YYREEE (reference sequence). The CDR3 protein is CASSPPGGTSAGYEQYF. In DNA, the CDR3 is TGTGCCAGCAGCCCTCCGGGGGGGACTAGCGCTGGCTACGAGCAGTACTTC.

The chain links TRBV4-1 to TRBJ1-5; 7 nucleotides line up with TRBD1. The CDR3 extends over 18 amino acids. Losses at the gene ends were 0 bases for V and 2 bases for J; bases not matched to a gene: 10. CDR1 MGHRA and CDR2 YSYEKL come from the germline V gene. The CDR3 DNA reads as TGCGCCAGCAGCCAAGATTGGGGTAGGGGGCTGGGCAATCAGCCCCAGCATTTT. Translated, it gives CASSQDWGRGLGNQPQHF.

The chain uses TRBV4-2 and TRBJ1-4; D is perhaps TRBD1 (6 bases). The CDR3 totals 17 residues. Germline lookup yields CDR1 LGHNA and CDR2 YNFKEQ. V was clipped by 0 bases and J by 5 bases, with 16 bases between them. DNA for the CDR3: TGTGCCAGCAGCCAAGATATGGCGAGAACAGGGAATGAAAAACTGTTTTTT. Its translation: CASSQDMARTGNEKLFF.

The genes are TRBV6-6 and TRBJ1-2, with a possible D match to TRBD1 (6 bases). The CDR3 spans 12 residues. The germline V gene has CDR1 MNHNY and CDR2 SVGAGI (reference sequence). V lost 6 bases and J 7 bases, leaving 12 bases between the germline ends. CDR3 sequence reads: CASRSRGSGYTF. For the CDR3, the DNA is TGTGCCAGCAGGTCAAGGGGGAGTGGCTACACCTTC.

This chain uses TRBV28 with TRBJ1-3; 8 bases align to TRBD1. The germline gives CDR1 MDHEN, CDR2 SYDVKM. The CDR3 is 17 amino acids. The J segment lost 0 bases and the V segment lost 6 bases, leaving 10 bases of the junction unmatched. CDR3 bases: TGTGCCAGCAGCCTCCCTCTCCAGGGGGCCTCTGGAAACACCATATATTTT. Translation gives CASSLPLQGASGNTIYF.

CDR3 residues: CASSFTGNGYTF. CDR3 coding DNA: TGTGCCAGCAGTTTTACAGGGAACGGCTACACCTTC. This chain connects TRBV11-2 to TRBJ1-2; perhaps TRBD1 as D (6 bases). CDR1 is SGHAT and CDR2 is FQNNGV in the germline V gene. Trimming took 6 bases from V and 8 from J, leaving 13 bases between them. The CDR3 spans 12 residues.

V is TRBV9 and J is TRBJ2-5, with D possibly matching TRBD1 (6 bases). Germline V gene sequence: CDR1 SGDLS, CDR2 YYNGEE. Trimming stripped 4 bases from V and 2 bases from J, with 15 bases between. The CDR3 is made up of 15 amino acids. This CDR3 reads CASSTGQPRQETQYF. In DNA form, the CDR3 reads TGTGCCAGCAGCACCGGACAGCCTAGACAAGAGACCCAGTACTTC.

This chain uses TRBV7-2 with TRBJ2-7, with D possibly TRBD2 on 5 matching bases. Germline loops: CDR1 SGHTA, CDR2 FQGNSA. This CDR3 region has 16 residues. The ends were cut back, 3 bases at V and 6 bases at J, with 21 bases in the middle. CDR3 sequence (DNA): TGTGCCAGCAGCTTTGGGTCCCAGACTAAGACTTTCGAGCAGTACTTC. Translation gives CASSFGSQTKTFEQYF.

This chain joins TRBV19 and TRBJ2-5, with TRBD2 matching over 9 bases. Looked up from germline, CDR1 is LNHDA and CDR2 is SQIVND (reference sequence). The CDR3 covers 15 residues. J was trimmed by 1 base and V by 2 bases; bases with no gene match: 2. The CDR3 loop is CASSIKAGGQETQYF. The CDR3 coding sequence is TGTGCCAGTAGTATAAAAGCGGGAGGCCAAGAGACCCAGTACTTC.

The chain couples TRBV6-1 to TRBJ2-7; maybe TRBD1 (5 bases). Germline loops: CDR1 MNHNS, CDR2 SASEGT. V was clipped by 6 bases and J by 7 bases, with 7 bases between them. CDR3 length equals 10 residues. The CDR3, as DNA: TGTGCCAGCAGCCGGACAGAGCAGTACTTC. Encoded protein: CASSRTEQYF.

This chain connects TRBV11-2 to TRBJ2-3, with D perhaps matching TRBD2 (6 bases). Trimming shortened V by 1 base and J by 4 bases, and 12 bases separated the two germline ends. CDR1 and CDR2 from the germline V gene are SGHAT and FQNNGV. The CDR3 runs 15 residues. Here the CDR3 DNA reads TGTGCCAGCAGCTTAGGGAGGCGCGGGGCAGATACGCAGTATTTT. The encoded protein is CASSLGRRGADTQYF. Looking up the rest from reference TRBV11-2 and TRBJ2-3 gives the full variable domain: EAGVAQSPRYKIIEKRQSVAFWCNPISGHATLYWYQQILGQGPKLLIQFQNNGVVDDSQLPKDRFSAERLKGVDSTLKIQPAKLEDSAVYLCASSLGRRGADTQYFGPGTRLTVL.

This chain joins TRBV28 and TRBJ1-1; 7 bases match TRBD1. The CDR3 consists of 12 residues. J lost 11 bases, V lost 1 base, and 4 bases had no gene match. Germline values: CDR1 MDHEN, CDR2 SYDVKM. As DNA, the CDR3 is TGTGCCAGCAGTTTATCACAGGGGAGGGCTTTCTTT. Amino acids: CASSLSQGRAFF.

The chain employs TRBV7-9 and TRBJ1-3; TRBD1 agrees at 11 bases. Unmatched junction bases numbered 7, after V lost 5 bases and J lost 4 bases. The CDR3 contains 16 residues. Germline CDR1 is SEHNR and CDR2 is FQNEAQ (reference sequence). The CDR3 DNA reads TGTGCCAGCAGCCGAGGACAGGGGGCGCGCGGAAACACCATATATTTT. Translation: CASSRGQGARGNTIYF.

V gene TRBV10-1 combines with J gene TRBJ2-3; TRBD2 aligns across 7 bases. Germline V CDR1 and CDR2: WNHNN, SYGVQD (reference sequence). This CDR3 comprises 14 residues. J gave up 8 bases and V 0 bases, and 5 bases lay outside the gene matches. The CDR3: CASSESAGRATQYF. The CDR3 nucleotides are TGCGCCAGCAGTGAGTCAGCGGGACGGGCTACGCAGTATTTT.

The genes are TRBV6-5 and TRBJ2-7; the D is unclear. CDR1 MNHEY and CDR2 SVGAGI come from the germline V gene. V was pared by 2 bases and J by 0 bases, with 14 bases between. The CDR3 consists of 16 residues. The CDR3: CASSYVRGPSSYEQYF. The DNA of the CDR3 is TGTGCCAGCAGTTACGTCCGTGGGCCAAGCTCCTACGAGCAGTACTTC.

The rearrangement joins TRBV7-2 to TRBJ2-7; possibly TRBD2 for D (6 bases). V was shortened by 1 base and J by 3 bases, with 10 bases between the two germline ends. Germline CDR1 SGHTA, CDR2 FQGNSA. This CDR3 contains 14 residues. Here the CDR3 reads CASSLDGSGYEQYF. CDR3 DNA: TGTGCCAGCAGCTTAGACGGGAGTGGCTACGAGCAGTACTTC.

The chain combines TRBV2 with TRBJ1-3; TRBD1 matches 8 bases. With 5 bases clipped from V and 4 bases from J, the junction kept 7 bases outside the gene matches. CDR3 size: 15 residues. Germline lookup yields CDR1 SNHLY and CDR2 FYNNEI. CDR3 DNA: TGTGCCAGCAGTCAAGGACAGGGATTAGGAAACACCATATATTTT. Protein sequence: CASSQGQGLGNTIYF.

V gene TRBV7-4 combines with J gene TRBJ2-1, with TRBD2 matching over 9 bases. This CDR3 has 15 residues. Per the germline V gene, CDR1 is SGHVT and CDR2 is SQSDAQ. V shed 3 bases, J shed 5 bases, and the junction held 5 bases outside the gene matches. This chain's CDR3 is CASSFEREADNEQFF. DNA for the CDR3: TGTGCCAGCAGCTTTGAGCGGGAGGCTGACAATGAGCAGTTCTTC.

The CDR3 DNA sequence: TGCGCCAGCAGCTTGCGAGGAGTGGGAGCCGCACGATCGCGGAATGAGCAGTTCTTC. Translated: CASSLRGVGAARSRNEQFF. The chain carries TRBV5-1 and TRBJ2-1; D might be TRBD2 (5 bases). V was cut by 1 base and J by 7 bases, with 27 bases left in between. The CDR3 loop spans 19 amino acids. Per germline, CDR1 SGHRS and CDR2 YFSETQ.

This clone was seen only once. The J gene is TRBJ1-4, the V gene TRBV7-9, with TRBD1 matching 7 bases. Germline V lookup: CDR1 SEHNR, CDR2 FQNEAQ (reference sequence). V trimming: 1 base; J trimming: 2 bases; junction bases outside the gene matches: 4. The CDR3 length is 16 residues. The CDR3 nucleotides read TGTGCCAGCAGCTTAGGGTGGGGACAGACTAATGAAAAACTGTTTTTT. This gives the protein CASSLGWGQTNEKLFF. Complete variable domain (other parts from reference TRBV7-9 and TRBJ1-4): DTGVSQNPRHKITKRGQNVTFRCDPISEHNRLYWYRQTLGQGPEFLTYFQNEAQLEKSRLLSDRFSAERPKGSFSTLEIQRTEQGDSAMYLCASSLGWGQTNEKLFFGSGTQLSVL.

This chain joins TRBV30 and TRBJ2-7, with D possibly matching TRBD1 (5 bases). The germline gives CDR1 GTSNPN, CDR2 SVGIG (reference sequence). V was trimmed by 5 bases and J by 3 bases, leaving 8 bases between them. This CDR3 region has 11 residues. This CDR3 reads CAWGHDYEQYF. In nucleotides, the CDR3 is TGTGCCTGGGGACACGACTACGAGCAGTACTTC. The complete variable domain, with remaining parts taken from reference TRBV30 and TRBJ2-7, reads SQTIHQWPATLVQPVGSPLSLECTVEGTSNPNLYWYRQAAGRGLQLLFYSVGIGQISSEVPQNLSASRPQDRQFILSSKKLLLSDSGFYLCAWGHDYEQYFGPGTRLTVT.

The rearrangement uses TRBV29-1 and TRBJ2-7; 10 bases fit TRBD2. The germline gives CDR1 SQVTM, CDR2 ANQGSEA. V shed 3 bases and J 3 bases; nucleotides not matched to a gene: 5. The CDR3 extends over 14 amino acids. CDR3 protein: CSVELAGGGYEQYF. CDR3 DNA: TGCAGCGTTGAGTTAGCGGGAGGTGGCTACGAGCAGTACTTC.